This T cell receptor (beta chain) was sequenced during a study of post-analysis software for immune sequencing data. About the research overall: Several disease courses (relapsing-remitting, secondary progressive and progressive-relapsing) of multiple sclerosis were included. Study-wide results and caveats: Multiple sclerosis patients showed significantly lower normalized Chao1 diversity than controls did. Samples made in the same batch grouped tightly together by F measure. TRBV5-6, TRBV5-1 and TRBV20-1 were among several TRBV segments more frequent in patients than controls.

Researchers reported that TCR beta cDNA libraries carried unique molecular identifiers. It was from about 0.94 to 9.7 million T cells that approximately 500,000 cDNA molecules came. TCRdb ran MiXCR on the PCR reads and lists one entry per CDR3 protein. Of about 820,000 distinct CDR3 sequences listed, approximately 50% were seen once; the top ten hold roughly 4.4%. CDR3 length: 13 amino acids. The trim removed 4 bases at V and 6 bases at J, leaving 3 bases unmatched. The germline CDR1 and CDR2 sequences are LGHDT and YNNKEL (reference sequence). This clonotype was detected only a few times. Its antigen remains unidentified.

This chain uses TRBV3-1 with TRBJ2-1; 7 bases fit TRBD1. This TCR derives from a girl aged 10 to 17 with multiple sclerosis. The sequencing input was blood. The CDR3: CASSPQGSNEQFF. As DNA, the CDR3 is TGTGCCAGCAGCCCACAGGGGAGCAATGAGCAGTTCTTC.